The rows below give T cell receptor beta chains drawn from one sample of a study of cytomegalovirus exposure and HLA in healthy donors. Clones were sequenced by immunoSEQ multiplex PCR, and TCRdb holds only the in-frame ones, with some missing. In the table there are 160,000 or so clones, about four fifths of which are singletons. Material for sequencing was PBMCs. The receptors were gathered from a man between 50 and 59 years old in good health and CMV-seropositive. Both conserved end residues are part of each CDR3. The order of the fields is V gene, J gene, D gene, clone size, CDR3 protein, CDR3 DNA. A D gene is named only where the DNA matches it firmly. The size field is filled for only some rows; it gives once, few, many or a size class.

V gene: TRBV15; J gene: TRBJ2-2; D gene: TRBD2; clone size: .; CDR3 protein: CATSREGLPYTGELFF; CDR3 DNA: TGTGCCACCAGCAGAGAGGGACTACCATACACCGGGGAGCTGTTTTTT
V gene: TRBV6-1; J gene: TRBJ1-2; D gene: .; clone size: .; CDR3 protein: CASTEGAGPNYGYTF; CDR3 DNA: TGTGCCAGCACCGAGGGAGCAGGACCTAACTATGGCTACACCTTC
V gene: TRBV6-5; J gene: TRBJ2-3; D gene: .; clone size: .; CDR3 protein: CASSRDTEIDTQYF; CDR3 DNA: TGTGCCAGCAGCCGGGACACGGAAATTGATACGCAGTATTTT
V gene: TRBV10-2; J gene: TRBJ1-1; D gene: TRBD1; clone size: .; CDR3 protein: CASSEAGGSHTEAFF; CDR3 DNA: TGCGCCAGCAGTGAGGCAGGGGGCTCTCACACTGAAGCTTTCTTT
V gene: TRBV4-3; J gene: TRBJ2-7; D gene: .; clone size: .; CDR3 protein: CASNQGLGGYEQYF; CDR3 DNA: TGCGCCAGCAACCAAGGTTTGGGGGGATACGAGCAGTACTTC
V gene: TRBV13; J gene: TRBJ1-1; D gene: .; clone size: once; CDR3 protein: CASSPQVGNTEAFF; CDR3 DNA: TGTGCCAGCAGCCCCCAGGTGGGGAACACTGAAGCTTTCTTT
V gene: TRBV7-2; J gene: TRBJ1-1; D gene: TRBD1; clone size: .; CDR3 protein: CASSGRQGAGTEAFF; CDR3 DNA: TGTGCCAGCAGCGGAAGACAGGGGGCGGGGACTGAAGCTTTCTTT
V gene: TRBV28; J gene: TRBJ2-5; D gene: TRBD1; clone size: .; CDR3 protein: CASSPAGTGHGGETQYF; CDR3 DNA: TGTGCCAGCAGTCCCGCCGGGACAGGGCATGGTGGGGAGACCCAGTACTTC
V gene: TRBV7-9; J gene: TRBJ1-1; D gene: .; clone size: .; CDR3 protein: CAGRGTGDTEAFF; CDR3 DNA: TGTGCCGGACGAGGAACGGGGGACACTGAAGCTTTCTTT
V gene: TRBV2; J gene: TRBJ2-3; D gene: TRBD2; clone size: .; CDR3 protein: CASSLRPMTSGIGDTQYF; CDR3 DNA: TGTGCCAGCAGTCTACGGCCGATGACTAGCGGGATTGGAGATACGCAGTATTTT
V gene: TRBV5-4; J gene: TRBJ2-7; D gene: TRBD1; clone size: .; CDR3 protein: CASSSWGQGAYEQYF; CDR3 DNA: TGTGCCAGCAGCTCATGGGGACAGGGGGCCTACGAGCAGTACTTC
V gene: TRBV4-2; J gene: TRBJ2-6; D gene: .; clone size: .; CDR3 protein: CASSPGLLSGANGLTF; CDR3 DNA: TGTGCCAGCAGCCCGGGACTCCTCTCTGGGGCCAACGGCCTGACTTTC
V gene: TRBV18; J gene: TRBJ2-3; D gene: TRBD1; clone size: .; CDR3 protein: CASSHDTGGTGTDTQYF; CDR3 DNA: TGTGCCAGCTCCCATGATACAGGGGGCACCGGCACAGATACGCAGTATTTT
V gene: TRBV7-2; J gene: TRBJ1-4; D gene: .; clone size: .; CDR3 protein: CASSPTATNEKLFF; CDR3 DNA: TGTGCCAGCAGCCCGACAGCAACTAATGAAAAACTGTTTTTT
V gene: TRBV9; J gene: TRBJ2-1; D gene: .; clone size: .; CDR3 protein: CASSVGYPWNEQFF; CDR3 DNA: TGTGCCAGCAGCGTGGGCTACCCGTGGAATGAGCAGTTCTTC
V gene: TRBV28; J gene: TRBJ2-3; D gene: TRBD2; clone size: .; CDR3 protein: CASSLPTSGSTDTQYF; CDR3 DNA: TGTGCCAGCAGTCTCCCGACTAGCGGTAGCACAGATACGCAGTATTTT
V gene: TRBV30; J gene: TRBJ1-6; D gene: .; clone size: once; CDR3 protein: CASGRSSYNSPLHF; CDR3 DNA: TGTGCCTCTGGCCGGAGCTCCTATAATTCACCCCTCCACTTT
V gene: TRBV15; J gene: TRBJ1-5; D gene: TRBD1; clone size: .; CDR3 protein: CATSTGTDNLINNQPQHF; CDR3 DNA: TGTGCCACCTCTACGGGGACAGATAATCTCATAAACAATCAGCCCCAGCATTTT
V gene: TRBV2; J gene: TRBJ1-5; D gene: TRBD1; clone size: .; CDR3 protein: CASSGTGGNQPQHF; CDR3 DNA: TGTGCCAGCAGTGGGACAGGGGGCAATCAGCCCCAGCATTTT
V gene: TRBV5-6; J gene: TRBJ2-5; D gene: .; clone size: few; CDR3 protein: CASSLFFTSRFGETQYF; CDR3 DNA: TGTGCCAGCAGCTTGTTCTTTACTAGCCGATTTGGAGAGACCCAGTACTTC
V gene: TRBV6-1; J gene: TRBJ2-6; D gene: .; clone size: .; CDR3 protein: CASTSDTSGANVLTF; CDR3 DNA: TGTGCCAGCACCTCAGACACCTCTGGGGCCAACGTCCTGACTTTC
V gene: TRBV19; J gene: TRBJ1-2; D gene: .; clone size: .; CDR3 protein: CASSPRINDNYGYTF; CDR3 DNA: TGTGCCAGTAGTCCCAGAATAAACGATAACTATGGCTACACCTTC
V gene: TRBV4-2; J gene: TRBJ2-7; D gene: .; clone size: .; CDR3 protein: CASSQSRTDPYEQYF; CDR3 DNA: TGTGCCAGCAGCCAATCTCGGACAGATCCCTACGAGCAGTACTTC
V gene: TRBV7-2; J gene: TRBJ2-5; D gene: TRBD2; clone size: .; CDR3 protein: CAGSLDGGQETQYF; CDR3 DNA: TGTGCCGGCAGCTTAGACGGGGGGCAAGAGACCCAGTACTTC
V gene: TRBV5-1; J gene: TRBJ2-4; D gene: TRBD1; clone size: .; CDR3 protein: CASSVTGYQNSQYF; CDR3 DNA: TGCGCCAGCAGCGTGACAGGGTACCAAAACAGTCAGTACTTC
V gene: TRBV28; J gene: TRBJ2-7; D gene: TRBD2; clone size: .; CDR3 protein: CASTSVPLAGTYEQYF; CDR3 DNA: TGTGCCAGCACCTCTGTTCCCCTAGCGGGCACCTACGAGCAGTACTTC
V gene: TRBV5-1; J gene: TRBJ2-5; D gene: TRBD1; clone size: .; CDR3 protein: CASSPPGTGKETQYF; CDR3 DNA: TGCGCCAGCAGCCCACCCGGGACAGGCAAAGAGACCCAGTACTTC